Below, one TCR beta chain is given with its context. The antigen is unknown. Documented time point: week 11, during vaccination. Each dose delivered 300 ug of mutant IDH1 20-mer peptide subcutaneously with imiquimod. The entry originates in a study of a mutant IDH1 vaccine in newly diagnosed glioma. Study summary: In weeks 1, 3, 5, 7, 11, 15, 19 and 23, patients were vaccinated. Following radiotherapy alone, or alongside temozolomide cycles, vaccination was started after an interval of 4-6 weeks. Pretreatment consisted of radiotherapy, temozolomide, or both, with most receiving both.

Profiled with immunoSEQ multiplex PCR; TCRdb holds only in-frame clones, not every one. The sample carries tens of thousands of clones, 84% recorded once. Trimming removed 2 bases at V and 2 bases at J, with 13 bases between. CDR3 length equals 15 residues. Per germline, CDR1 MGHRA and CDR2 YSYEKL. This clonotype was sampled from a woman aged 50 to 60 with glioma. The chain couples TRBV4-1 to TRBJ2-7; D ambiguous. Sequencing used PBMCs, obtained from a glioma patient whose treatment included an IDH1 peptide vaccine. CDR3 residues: CASSQLDNSAYEQYF. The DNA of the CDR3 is TGCGCCAGCAGCCAACTCGACAACTCAGCCTACGAGCAGTACTTC.